This TCR beta chain originates from a study of T cells in Graves' hyperthyroidism and ophthalmopathy. Overall study results and limits: Patients with ophthalmopathy were separated from those with stable hyperthyroidism by a 13 V-J model. Most clonotypes that expanded in the thyroid above 0.001 also showed up in blood.

The CDR3 covers 14 residues. V lost 2 bases and J 6 bases, leaving 14 bases between the germline ends. The germline V gene encodes CDR1 MNHNS and CDR2 SASEGT. In regard to this clonotype: The antigen is unknown.

Before ophthalmopathy appeared, progressors gave blood at initial hyperthyroidism diagnosis. Fresh peripheral blood, approximately 9.7 ml, was the source of the PBMCs. TCR beta CDR3 sequences were amplified from RNA transcripts. During a first-round RT-PCR of the TCR CDR3, the HTBI primer set was used. TCRdb processed the multiplex PCR reads anew with MiXCR; each CDR3 protein has one entry. The sample holds some 600,000 distinct CDR3 sequences, approximately 15% seen once. This clonotype was sampled from a young woman with Graves' hyperthyroidism that later progressed to Graves' ophthalmopathy. This chain joins TRBV6-1 and TRBJ2-7; maybe TRBD2 (6 bases). Source material: blood. The CDR3 region is CASSESGGPSEQYF. CDR3 nucleotides: TGTGCCAGCAGTGAATCCGGAGGGCCGAGCGAGCAGTACTTC.